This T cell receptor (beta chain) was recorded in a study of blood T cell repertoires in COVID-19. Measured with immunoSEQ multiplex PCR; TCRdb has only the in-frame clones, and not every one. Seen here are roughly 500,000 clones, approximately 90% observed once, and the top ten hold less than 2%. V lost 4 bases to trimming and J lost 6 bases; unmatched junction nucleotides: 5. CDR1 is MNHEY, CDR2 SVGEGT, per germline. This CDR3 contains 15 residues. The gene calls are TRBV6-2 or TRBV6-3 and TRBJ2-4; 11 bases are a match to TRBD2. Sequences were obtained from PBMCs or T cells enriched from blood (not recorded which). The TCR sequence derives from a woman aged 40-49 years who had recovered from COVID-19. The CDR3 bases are TGTGCCAGCAGTTTGACTAGCGGGAACCTAAACATTCAGTACTTC. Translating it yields CASSLTSGNLNIQYF.